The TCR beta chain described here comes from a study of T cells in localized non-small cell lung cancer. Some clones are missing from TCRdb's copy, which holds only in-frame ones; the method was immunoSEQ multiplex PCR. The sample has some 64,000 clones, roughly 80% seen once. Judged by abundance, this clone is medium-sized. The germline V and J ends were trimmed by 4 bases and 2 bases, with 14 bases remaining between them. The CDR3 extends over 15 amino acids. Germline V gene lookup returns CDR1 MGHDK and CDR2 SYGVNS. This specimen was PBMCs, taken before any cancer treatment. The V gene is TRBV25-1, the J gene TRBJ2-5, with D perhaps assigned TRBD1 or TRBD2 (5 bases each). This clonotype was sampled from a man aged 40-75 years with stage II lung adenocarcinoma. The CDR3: CASSGTQGLQETQYF. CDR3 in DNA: TGTGCCAGCAGTGGGACTCAGGGTTTACAAGAGACCCAGTACTTC.